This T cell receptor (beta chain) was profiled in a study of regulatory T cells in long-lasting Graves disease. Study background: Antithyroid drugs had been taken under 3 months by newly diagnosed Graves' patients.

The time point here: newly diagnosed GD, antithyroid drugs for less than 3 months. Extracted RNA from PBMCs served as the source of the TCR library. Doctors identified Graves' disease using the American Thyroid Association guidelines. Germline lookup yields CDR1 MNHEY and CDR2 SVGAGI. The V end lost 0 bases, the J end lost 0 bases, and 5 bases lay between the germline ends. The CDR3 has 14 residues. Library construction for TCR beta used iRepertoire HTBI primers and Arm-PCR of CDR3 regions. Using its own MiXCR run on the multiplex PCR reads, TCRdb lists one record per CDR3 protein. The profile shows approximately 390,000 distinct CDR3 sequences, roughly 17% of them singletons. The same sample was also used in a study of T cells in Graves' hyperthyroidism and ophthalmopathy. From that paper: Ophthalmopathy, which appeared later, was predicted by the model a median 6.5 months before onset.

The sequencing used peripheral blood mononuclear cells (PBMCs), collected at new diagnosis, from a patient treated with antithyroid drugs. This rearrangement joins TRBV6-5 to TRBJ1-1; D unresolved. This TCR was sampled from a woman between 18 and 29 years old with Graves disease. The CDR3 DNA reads TGTGCCAGCAGTTACTCCAATTTGAACACTGAAGCTTTCTTT. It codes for CASSYSNLNTEAFF.